The 6 T cell receptor beta chains given below trace back to one sample, sequenced in a study of PD-1 blockade in mismatch repair-deficient tumors. Using immunoSEQ multiplex PCR, the repertoire was profiled, and TCRdb retains in-frame clones only, with some absent. The table includes roughly 79,000 clones, approximately 78% detected once. The input for sequencing was peripheral blood, taken 44 weeks after starting pembrolizumab. These receptor sequences come from an adult with mismatch repair-deficient cancer.

The chain employs TRBV19 and TRBJ2-2; 8 bases are shared with TRBD1. The CDR3 runs to 13 residues. The V and J ends lost 9 bases and 5 bases, in that order; junction bases with no gene match: 5. Germline V CDR1 and CDR2: LNHDA, SQIVND (reference sequence). CDR3 sequence reads: CASRQGITGELFF. The CDR3 nucleotides are TGTGCCAGCAGACAGGGGATTACCGGGGAGCTGTTTTTT.

V usage is TRBV5-4 and J usage is TRBJ2-2; 8 positions match TRBD2. The CDR3 totals 15 residues. Germline loops: CDR1 SGHNT, CDR2 YYREEE (reference sequence). V gave up 6 bases and J gave up 5 bases; unmatched junction bases: 9. Written as DNA, the CDR3 is TGTGCCAGCACCCTAGGGGCTAGCGGGACCGGGGAGCTGTTTTTT. Translating it yields CASTLGASGTGELFF.

The chain is built from TRBV9 and TRBJ2-6; unclear D gene. CDR1 SGDLS and CDR2 YYNGEE come from the germline V gene. CDR3 length: 14 amino acids. V lost 3 bases and J 0 bases, leaving 4 bases between the germline ends. CDR3 in DNA: TGTGCCAGCAGCGCCAGCTCTGGGGCCAACGTCCTGACTTTC. It yields the protein CASSASSGANVLTF. Variable domain in full (rest from reference TRBV9 and TRBJ2-6): DSGVTQTPKHLITATGQRVTLRCSPRSGDLSVYWYQQSLDQGLQFLIQYYNGEERAKGNILERFSAQQFPDLHSELNLSSLELGDSALYFCASSASSGANVLTFGAGSRLTVL.

This clone has just one count. The chain links TRBV29-1 to TRBJ2-1; D not resolved. V lost 2 bases to trimming and J lost 9 bases, with 17 bases between them. Germline loops: CDR1 SQVTM, CDR2 ANQGSEA. The CDR3 covers 14 residues. CDR3 coding DNA: TGCAGCGTTGAATCACGCGGATTGTATAGTGAGCAGTTCTTC. Translated, it gives CSVESRGLYSEQFF.

The gene calls are TRBV5-4 and TRBJ2-6, with D possibly being TRBD2 (6 bases). The CDR3 is made up of 15 amino acids. V was clipped by 3 bases and J by 4 bases, with 11 bases between them. In germline, CDR1 is SGHNT, CDR2 YYREEE (reference sequence). This CDR3 reads CASSWRGVGANVLTF. CDR3 coding DNA: TGTGCCAGCAGCTGGCGGGGAGTGGGGGCCAACGTCCTGACTTTC.

This clone has only one observation. The rearrangement links TRBV19 to TRBJ2-7; TRBD2 matches at 10 bases. This CDR3 spans 16 amino acids. After removal of 0 bases from V and 2 bases from J, the junction contained 4 bases not matched to a gene. CDR1 and CDR2 from the germline V gene are LNHDA and SQIVND (reference sequence). The CDR3 coding sequence is TGTGCCAGTAGTATAGATGGGCTAGCGGGAGCCTACGAGCAGTACTTC. Translating it yields CASSIDGLAGAYEQYF.